This T cell receptor (beta chain) was retrieved from a study of Ad26.COV2.S vaccination and SARS-CoV-2 variants. The germline gives CDR1 SGHRS, CDR2 YFSETQ. This CDR3 is built from 16 residues. The ends lost 4 bases at V and 3 bases at J; junction bases unmatched: 10. The treatment: around 19 received Ad26.COV2.S at low or high dose, single or two shots; five or six received placebo; per-sample allocation not given. Day 63 after the first injection of vaccine or placebo was the sampling time. Profiling relied on immunoSEQ multiplex PCR, and the TCRdb table lists in-frame clones only, not all of them. The sample holds nearly 400,000 clones, about nine tenths seen once.

This clonotype was sampled from a person between 18 and 65 years old who received the Ad26.COV2.S COVID-19 vaccine or a placebo. V gene TRBV5-1 combines with J gene TRBJ2-3; 8 nucleotides agree with TRBD1. The sequencing here drew on peripheral blood, taken in a trial of Ad26.COV2.S vaccine versus placebo. In nucleotides, the CDR3 is TGCGCCAGCAGCCTCCGACAGGGGCGGGTTACAGATACGCAGTATTTT. Amino acid sequence: CASSLRQGRVTDTQYF.